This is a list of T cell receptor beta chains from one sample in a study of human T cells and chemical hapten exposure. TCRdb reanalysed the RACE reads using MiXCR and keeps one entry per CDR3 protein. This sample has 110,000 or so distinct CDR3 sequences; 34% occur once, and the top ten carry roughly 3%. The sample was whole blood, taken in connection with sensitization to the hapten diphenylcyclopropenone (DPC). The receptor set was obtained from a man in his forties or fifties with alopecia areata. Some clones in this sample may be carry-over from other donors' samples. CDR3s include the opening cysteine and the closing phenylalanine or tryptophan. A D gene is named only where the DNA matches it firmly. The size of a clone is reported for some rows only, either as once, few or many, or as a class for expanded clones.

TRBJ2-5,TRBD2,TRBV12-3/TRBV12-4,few,CASSLEGLAAHAETQYF,TGTGCCAGCAGTTTAGAGGGGCTAGCGGCCCACGCGGAGACCCAGTACTTC
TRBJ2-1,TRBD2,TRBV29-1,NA,CSVDYTGGNEQFF,TGCAGCGTTGATTATACGGGGGGGAATGAGCAGTTCTTC
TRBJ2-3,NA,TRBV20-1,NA,CSGGTYQTDTQYF,TGCAGTGGGGGGACTTACCAGACAGATACGCAGTATTTT
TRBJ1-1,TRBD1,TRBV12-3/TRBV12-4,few,CASSPRTGGNTEAFF,TGTGCCAGCAGTCCCAGGACAGGGGGGAACACTGAAGCTTTCTTT
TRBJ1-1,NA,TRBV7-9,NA,CASSLLSNTEAFF,TGTGCCAGCAGCTTACTCTCGAACACTGAAGCTTTCTTT
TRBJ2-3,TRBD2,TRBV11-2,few,CASSLGSLAGQRDTQYF,TGTGCCAGCAGCTTAGGCTCGTTAGCGGGTCAGCGGGATACGCAGTATTTT
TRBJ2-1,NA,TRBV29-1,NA,CSVYRLSRSYNEQFF,TGCAGCGTCTACAGGCTCTCTCGCTCCTACAATGAGCAGTTCTTC
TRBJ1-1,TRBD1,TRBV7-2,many,CASSLRSGTGHLNTEAFF,TGTGCCAGCAGCTTGCGCTCCGGGACAGGGCATCTGAACACTGAAGCTTTCTTT
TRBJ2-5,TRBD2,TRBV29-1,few,CSVPLADQETQYF,TGCAGCGTCCCCCTAGCGGACCAAGAGACCCAGTACTTC
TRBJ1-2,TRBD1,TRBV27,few,CASSYGQGDIYGYTF,TGTGCCAGCAGTTACGGACAGGGAGATATCTATGGCTACACCTTC
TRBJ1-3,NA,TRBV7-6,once,CASSPLAGGYSGNTIYF,TGTGCCAGCAGCCCCCTAGCGGGGGGATACTCTGGAAACACCATATATTTT
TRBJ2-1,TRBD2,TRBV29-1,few,CSVVESSGRINEQFF,TGCAGCGTTGTGGAATCTAGCGGGAGAATTAATGAGCAGTTCTTC
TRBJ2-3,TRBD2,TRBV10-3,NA,CAIRGLADHDTQYF,TGTGCCATCAGGGGACTAGCGGATCATGATACGCAGTATTTT
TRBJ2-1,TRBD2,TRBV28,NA,CASRDSGSSNEQFF,TGTGCCAGCAGGGATAGCGGGAGTTCGAATGAGCAGTTCTTC
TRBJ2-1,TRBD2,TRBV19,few,CATAEGGSYNEQFF,TGTGCCACCGCCGAGGGCGGGAGTTACAATGAGCAGTTCTTC
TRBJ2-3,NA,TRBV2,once,CASSEGLATDTQYF,TGTGCCAGCAGTGAAGGTCTAGCCACAGATACGCAGTATTTT
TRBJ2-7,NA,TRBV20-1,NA,CSARDGRTEQYF,TGCAGTGCTAGAGATGGAAGGACAGAGCAGTACTTC
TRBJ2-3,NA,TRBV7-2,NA,CASSLGGRGSTDTQYF,TGTGCCAGCAGCTTAGGTGGACGGGGGAGCACAGATACGCAGTATTTT
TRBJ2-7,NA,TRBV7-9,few,CASSLDTLSSYEQYF,TGTGCCAGCAGCTTGGACACCCTAAGCTCCTACGAGCAGTACTTC
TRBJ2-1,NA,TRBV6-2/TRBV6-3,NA,CASSYGKRRADEQFF,TGTGCCAGCAGTTACGGGAAGCGGCGGGCGGATGAGCAGTTCTTC
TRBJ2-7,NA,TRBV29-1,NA,CSVEGSSYEQYF,TGCAGCGTTGAGGGCAGCTCCTACGAGCAGTACTTC
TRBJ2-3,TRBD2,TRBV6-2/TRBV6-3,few,CASSNPGLALTDTQYF,TGTGCCAGCAGTAACCCGGGACTAGCGCTCACAGATACGCAGTATTTT
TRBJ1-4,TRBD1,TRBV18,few,CASSPAGTGGEKLFF,TGTGCCAGCTCACCCGCCGGGACAGGGGGCGAAAAACTGTTTTTT
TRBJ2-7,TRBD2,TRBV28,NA,CASSSQTSGLRYEQYF,TGTGCCAGCAGTTCCCAGACTAGCGGACTCCGCTACGAGCAGTACTTC
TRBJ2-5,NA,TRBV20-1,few,CSARDLGLKETQYF,TGCAGTGCTAGAGATCTAGGGTTAAAAGAGACCCAGTACTTC
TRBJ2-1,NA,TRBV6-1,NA,CASSETSSYNEQFF,TGTGCCAGCAGTGAGACGTCCTCCTACAATGAGCAGTTCTTC
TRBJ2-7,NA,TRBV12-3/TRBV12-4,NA,CASRILYEQYF,TGTGCCAGCAGGATTCTCTACGAGCAGTACTTC
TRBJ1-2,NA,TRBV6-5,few,CASSPGGSNYGYTF,TGTGCCAGCAGTCCGGGGGGGTCGAACTATGGCTACACCTTC
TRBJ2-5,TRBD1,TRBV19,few,CASSIDDRAQETQYF,TGTGCCAGTAGTATTGATGACAGGGCGCAAGAGACCCAGTACTTC
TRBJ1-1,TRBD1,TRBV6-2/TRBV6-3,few,CASSSGTALNTEAFF,TGTGCCAGCAGCTCCGGGACAGCGCTGAACACTGAAGCTTTCTTT
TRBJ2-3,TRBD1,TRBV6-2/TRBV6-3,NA,CASSYLLRGRTDTQYF,TGTGCCAGCAGTTACCTTCTCAGGGGGCGTACAGATACGCAGTATTTT
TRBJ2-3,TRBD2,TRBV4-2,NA,CASSQDQRGFTDTQYF,TGTGCCAGCAGCCAAGATCAGCGGGGATTCACAGATACGCAGTATTTT
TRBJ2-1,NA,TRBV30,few,CAWSFSSYNEQFF,TGTGCCTGGAGTTTTAGCTCCTACAATGAGCAGTTCTTC
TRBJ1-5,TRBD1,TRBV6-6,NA,CASRTTGEHQPQHF,TGTGCCAGCAGAACCACAGGGGAGCATCAGCCCCAGCATTTT
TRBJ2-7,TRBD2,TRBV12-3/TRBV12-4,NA,CASSPGLAGVGYEQYF,TGTGCCAGCAGCCCAGGACTAGCGGGAGTCGGCTACGAGCAGTACTTC
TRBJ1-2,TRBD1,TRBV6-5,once,CASSRTGDYGYTF,TGTGCCAGCAGCCGGACAGGGGATTATGGCTACACCTTC
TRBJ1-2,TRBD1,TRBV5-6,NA,CASSLLSGGNYGYTF,TGTGCCAGCAGCTTGTTATCAGGGGGCAACTATGGCTACACCTTC
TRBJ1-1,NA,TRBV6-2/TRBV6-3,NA,CASSYSPGREAAEAFF,TGTGCCAGCAGTTACTCCCCGGGACGAGAAGCCGCTGAAGCTTTCTTT
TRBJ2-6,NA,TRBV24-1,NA,CATSDADTSGANVLTF,TGTGCCACCAGTGATGCCGACACCTCTGGGGCCAACGTCCTGACTTTC
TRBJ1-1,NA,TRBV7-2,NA,CASNTQMNTEAFF,TGTGCCAGCAACACGCAGATGAACACTGAAGCTTTCTTT
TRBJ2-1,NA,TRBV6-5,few,CASSSGLSSYNEQFF,TGTGCCAGCAGTTCGGGACTGAGCTCCTACAATGAGCAGTTCTTC
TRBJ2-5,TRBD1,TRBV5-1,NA,CASSGTTGGFETQYF,TGCGCCAGCAGCGGAACGACAGGGGGCTTTGAGACCCAGTACTTC
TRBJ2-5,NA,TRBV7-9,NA,CASSLQSYQETQYF,TGTGCCAGCAGCTTACAGTCCTACCAAGAGACCCAGTACTTC
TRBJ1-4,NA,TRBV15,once,CATSRAQGNEKLFF,TGTGCCACCAGCAGAGCGCAGGGTAATGAAAAACTGTTTTTT
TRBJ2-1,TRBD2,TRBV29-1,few,CSVGLAGGFLSEQFF,TGCAGCGTGGGACTAGCGGGAGGGTTCCTCAGTGAGCAGTTCTTC
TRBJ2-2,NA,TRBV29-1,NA,CSISGTTNTGELFF,TGCAGCATTTCCGGGACCACGAACACCGGGGAGCTGTTTTTT
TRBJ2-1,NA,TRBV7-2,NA,CASSFDVLDEQFF,TGTGCCAGCAGCTTTGACGTTTTAGATGAGCAGTTCTTC
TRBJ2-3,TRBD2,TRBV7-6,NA,CASSLGALAAADTQYF,TGTGCCAGCAGCCTAGGGGCGCTAGCGGCAGCAGATACGCAGTATTTT
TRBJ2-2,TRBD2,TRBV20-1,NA,CSASSSGRTNTGELFF,TGCAGTGCTAGCTCTAGCGGGAGGACGAACACCGGGGAGCTGTTTTTT
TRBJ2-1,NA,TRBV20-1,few,CSASSTSHNEQFF,TGCAGTGCGTCCTCGACCTCCCACAATGAGCAGTTCTTC
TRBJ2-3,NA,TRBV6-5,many,CASSLDSQGGSTDTQYF,TGTGCCAGCAGTTTGGACTCACAGGGAGGGAGTACAGATACGCAGTATTTT
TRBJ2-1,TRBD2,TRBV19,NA,CASSIPSGSHNEQFF,TGTGCCAGTAGTATTCCTAGCGGGAGTCACAATGAGCAGTTCTTC
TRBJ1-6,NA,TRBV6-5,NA,CASKIGQWVDSPLHF,TGTGCCAGCAAAATTGGACAGTGGGTTGATTCACCCCTCCACTTT
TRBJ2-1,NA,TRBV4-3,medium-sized,CASSQERVGEGDEQFF,TGCGCCAGCAGCCAAGAAAGGGTGGGGGAGGGGGATGAGCAGTTCTTC
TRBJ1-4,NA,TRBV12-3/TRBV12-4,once,CASSFMGQGEKLFF,TGTGCCAGCAGTTTCATGGGGCAAGGTGAAAAACTGTTTTTT
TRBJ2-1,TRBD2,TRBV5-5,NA,CASSLRSGGFNEQFF,TGTGCCAGCAGCTTGCGGAGCGGGGGCTTCAATGAGCAGTTCTTC